This T cell receptor (beta chain) emerged from a study of PD-L1 blockade in urothelial cancer. Study outcomes and limitations: Pretreatment TCR clonality in blood under the median foretold superior survival.

Worth noting for this clone: Its antigen is not known.

Here immunoSEQ multiplex PCR was the method, and the copy in TCRdb shows in-frame clones only, minus some. Among approximately 71,000 clones listed, 84% were seen once. This CDR3 is 21 amino acids long. Per the germline V gene, CDR1 is MGHRA and CDR2 is YSYEKL. V gave up 4 bases and J gave up 6 bases; unmatched junction bases: 25. Time point denoted: pretreatment peripheral blood. This receptor was obtained from a woman in her 70s with urothelial cancer. The material sequenced was PBMCs, taken around atezolizumab (anti-PD-L1) treatment. The chain combines TRBV4-1 with TRBJ2-1; 9 nucleotides line up with TRBD2. The chain's CDR3 is CASSPQGQTSGRRPHGNEQFF. CDR3 nucleotides: TGCGCCAGCAGCCCACAGGGGCAGACGAGCGGGAGGAGACCACACGGCAATGAGCAGTTCTTC.